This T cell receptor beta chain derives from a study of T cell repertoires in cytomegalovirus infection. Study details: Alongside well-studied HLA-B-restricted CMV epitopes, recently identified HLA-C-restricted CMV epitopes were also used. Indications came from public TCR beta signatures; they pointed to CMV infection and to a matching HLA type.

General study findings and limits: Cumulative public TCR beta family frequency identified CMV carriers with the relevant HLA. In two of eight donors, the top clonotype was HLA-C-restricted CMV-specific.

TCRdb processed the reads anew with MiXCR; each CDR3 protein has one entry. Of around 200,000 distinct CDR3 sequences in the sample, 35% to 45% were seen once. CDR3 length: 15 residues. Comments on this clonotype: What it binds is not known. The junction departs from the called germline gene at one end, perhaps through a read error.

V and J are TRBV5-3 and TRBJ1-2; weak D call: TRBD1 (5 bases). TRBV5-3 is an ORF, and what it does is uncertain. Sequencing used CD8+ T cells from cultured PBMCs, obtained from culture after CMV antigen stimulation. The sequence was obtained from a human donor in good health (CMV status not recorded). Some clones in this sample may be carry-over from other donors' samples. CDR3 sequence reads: CASSLGRRDVEGYTF. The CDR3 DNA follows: TGTGCCAGCAGCTTGGGACGGCGGGATGTAGAGGGCTACACCTTC.